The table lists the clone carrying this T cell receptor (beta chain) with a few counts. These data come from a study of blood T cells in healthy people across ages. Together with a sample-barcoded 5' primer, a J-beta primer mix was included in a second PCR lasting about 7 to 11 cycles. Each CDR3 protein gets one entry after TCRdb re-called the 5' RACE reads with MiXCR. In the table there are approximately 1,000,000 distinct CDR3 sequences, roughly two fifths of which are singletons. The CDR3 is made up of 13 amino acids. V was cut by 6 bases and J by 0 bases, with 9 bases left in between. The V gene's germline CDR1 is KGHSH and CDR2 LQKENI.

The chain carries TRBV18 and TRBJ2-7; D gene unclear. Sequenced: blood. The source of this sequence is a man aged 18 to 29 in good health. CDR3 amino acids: CASSPDNSYEQYF. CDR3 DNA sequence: TGTGCCAGCTCCCCAGACAACTCCTACGAGCAGTACTTC.